This is a list of T cell receptor beta chains from one sample in a study of metastatic and nonmetastatic thyroid tumors. TCRdb ran MiXCR on the PCR reads. Of about 16,000 clones in the sample, about 30% were seen once. The sample consisted of tumor tissue. The receptor set was obtained from a male donor with papillary thyroid cancer or a benign thyroid nodule (not recorded which). Some clones in this sample may be carry-over from other donors' samples. CDR3s include the opening cysteine and the closing phenylalanine or tryptophan. D genes are given only for firm matches. Some rows mark clone size as missing; the rest say once, few, many or name a class of expanded clone.

v_gene	j_gene	abundance	d_gene	CDR3nt	CDR3aa
TRBV5-1	TRBJ1-1	.	.	TGCGCCAGCAGCTTGGAGGGGGGCACTGAAGCTTTCTTT	CASSLEGGTEAFF
TRBV20-1	TRBJ2-1	.	.	TGCAGTGCCGCGGCTTCCTCCGGTGAGCAGTTCTTC	CSAAASSGEQFF
TRBV18	TRBJ1-5	.	.	TGTGCCAGCTCACAAGTACCGATTGAGGTGATCAGTCAGCCCCAGCATTTT	CASSQVPIEVISQPQHF
TRBV7-9	TRBJ1-1	.	.	TGTGCCAGCACTTTTGGAAGATTTGAAGCTATCTTT	CASTFGRFEAIF
TRBV4-1	TRBJ2-1	.	.	TGCGCCAGCAGCCAAGACAGGTCCCGATGGTATGAGCAGTTCTTC	CASSQDRSRWYEQFF
TRBV6-1	TRBJ1-1	few	.	TGTGCCAGCAGTGAAGCGCAAGGCTGGAGCACTGAAGCTTTCTTT	CASSEAQGWSTEAFF
TRBV5-1	TRBJ2-7	.	.	TGCGCCAGCAGCTTGCCGGGAGAGGGATACGAGCAGTACTTC	CASSLPGEGYEQYF
TRBV5-8	TRBJ2-3	.	TRBD1	TGTGCCAGCAGCTGGGAACAGGGGCGCACAGATACGCAGTATTTT	CASSWEQGRTDTQYF
TRBV29-1	TRBJ1-1	.	TRBD1	TGCAGCGTTGACCACCCCGGGACAGCGGGTGAAGCTTTCTTT	CSVDHPGTAGEAFF
TRBV5-1	TRBJ1-3	.	.	TGCGCCAGCAGCTTAGGAGGGGATGGAAACACCATATATTTT	CASSLGGDGNTIYF
TRBV28	TRBJ2-1	few	.	TGTGCCAGCAGCGCTGGGCGGGGTACCCCTAGCGCCAATGAGCAGTTCTTC	CASSAGRGTPSANEQFF
TRBV20-1	TRBJ2-5	many	TRBD2	TGCAGTGCTAGAGTGGGGAAGACTAGCGGGTTTCGAAAGACCCAGTACTTC	CSARVGKTSGFRKTQYF
TRBV27	TRBJ2-7	.	TRBD1	TGTGCCAGCAGCCCAGGACAGGGAAGGTTTTCGTCCTACGAGCAGTACTTC	CASSPGQGRFSSYEQYF
TRBV6-1	TRBJ1-6	.	TRBD1	TGTGCCAGCAGACCCCCGGGACAGGGTTATTCACCCCTCCACTTT	CASRPPGQGYSPLHF
TRBV6-1	TRBJ1-1	.	.	TGTGCCAGCAGTGACCCGGCCATAGGGACGCGGGCTTTCTTT	CASSDPAIGTRAFF
TRBV20-1	TRBJ1-5	.	.	TGCAGTGCTAGTCAGGGTTCTGGCAATCAGCCCCAGCATTTT	CSASQGSGNQPQHF
TRBV3-1	TRBJ1-4	once	.	TGTGCCAGCAGCCCCGCGGGGTCTACTAATGAAAAACTGTTTTTT	CASSPAGSTNEKLFF
TRBV7-8	TRBJ2-3	large	.	TGTGCCAGCAGCTTAACCCGGGGGAACACAGATACGCAGTATTTT	CASSLTRGNTDTQYF